Listed below are T cell receptor beta chains from one sample, sequenced in a study of CD8 T cell repertoires and HIV-1 epitope variants. Measured with immunoSEQ multiplex PCR; TCRdb has only the in-frame clones, and not every one. Of 4,000 to 5,500 clones listed, 66% are singletons. These receptors' antigens are unknown. Sequenced material: cultured CD8+ T cells derived from PBMCs. All receptors come from a male donor with HIV. CDR3s include the opening cysteine and the closing phenylalanine or tryptophan. D genes are given only for firm matches. Rows give clone size only sometimes, using once, few, many, or a class for an expanded clone.

D: NA; V: TRBV6-5; J: TRBJ1-1; size: few; CDR3: CASNNWDTEAFF; DNA: TGTGCCAGCAACAATTGGGACACTGAAGCTTTCTTT
D: NA; V: TRBV27; J: TRBJ2-5; size: NA; CDR3: CASSLSPGAETQYF; DNA: TGTGCCAGCAGTTTATCGCCGGGAGCAGAGACCCAGTACTTC
D: NA; V: TRBV4-3; J: TRBJ1-2; size: NA; CDR3: CASSQDEGRRTF; DNA: TGCGCCAGCAGCCAAGATGAGGGACGTCGGACCTTC
D: TRBD1; V: TRBV14; J: TRBJ2-7; size: NA; CDR3: CASSQKLPGQGASEQYF; DNA: TGTGCCAGCAGCCAAAAATTACCGGGACAGGGGGCGAGCGAGCAGTACTTC
D: TRBD1; V: TRBV19; J: TRBJ1-2; size: NA; CDR3: CASSIEPTGGTPTHLYGYTF; DNA: TGTGCCAGTAGCATAGAACCGACAGGGGGAACCCCTACCCACTTATATGGCTACACCTTC
D: TRBD2; V: TRBV30; J: TRBJ2-3; size: NA; CDR3: CAWSRSGGATDTQYF; DNA: TGTGCCTGGAGTCGGAGCGGGGGGGCCACAGATACGCAGTATTTT
D: TRBD1; V: TRBV9; J: TRBJ2-7; size: NA; CDR3: CASSGTGTGSYEQYF; DNA: TGTGCCAGCAGCGGAACCGGGACAGGCTCCTACGAGCAGTACTTC
D: TRBD1; V: TRBV5-1; J: TRBJ2-3; size: NA; CDR3: CASSPGTEQTQYF; DNA: TGCGCCAGCAGCCCCGGGACAGAGCAAACGCAGTATTTT
D: NA; V: TRBV27; J: TRBJ1-5; size: NA; CDR3: CASSLRGDNQPQHF; DNA: TGTGCCAGCAGTTTAAGGGGAGACAATCAGCCCCAGCATTTT
D: TRBD1; V: TRBV30; J: TRBJ1-2; size: NA; CDR3: CAWSAQGLDGYTF; DNA: TGTGCCTGGAGTGCACAGGGGCTGGATGGCTACACCTTC
D: NA; V: TRBV7-4; J: TRBJ1-5; size: NA; CDR3: CASSPSYSNQPQHF; DNA: TGTGCCAGCAGCCCGAGCTATAGCAATCAGCCCCAGCATTTT
D: TRBD1; V: TRBV6-5; J: TRBJ2-7; size: NA; CDR3: CASSYGDRGTYEQYF; DNA: TGTGCCAGCAGTTATGGGGACAGGGGTACCTACGAGCAGTACTTC
D: NA; V: TRBV4-2; J: TRBJ1-2; size: NA; CDR3: CASSQDEGVGYGYTF; DNA: TGTGCCAGCAGCCAAGACGAAGGGGTTGGCTATGGCTACACCTTC
D: NA; V: TRBV28; J: TRBJ1-1; size: few; CDR3: CASSLGQQNTEAFF; DNA: TGTGCCAGCAGTTTAGGGCAGCAGAACACTGAAGCTTTCTTT
D: NA; V: TRBV2; J: TRBJ1-3; size: few; CDR3: CASRAAGNTIYF; DNA: TGTGCCAGCAGGGCGGCTGGAAACACCATATATTTT
D: TRBD1; V: TRBV11-2; J: TRBJ1-1; size: NA; CDR3: CASSLLSEGRDSAFF; DNA: TGTGCCAGCAGCTTATTATCGGAAGGGCGGGACAGTGCTTTCTTT
D: NA; V: TRBV6-1; J: TRBJ2-7; size: NA; CDR3: CASSEHSSYEQYF; DNA: TGTGCCAGCAGTGAACACAGCTCCTACGAGCAGTACTTC
D: NA; V: TRBV25-1; J: TRBJ1-2; size: NA; CDR3: CASSDDGTFANYGYTF; DNA: TGTGCCAGCAGTGACGACGGGACCTTCGCTAACTATGGCTACACCTTC
D: NA; V: TRBV9; J: TRBJ2-5; size: once; CDR3: CASSSAGIDQETQYF; DNA: TGTGCCAGCAGCTCCGCCGGGATAGATCAAGAGACCCAGTACTTC
D: NA; V: TRBV10-3; J: TRBJ2-7; size: once; CDR3: CAISVDRTYEQYF; DNA: TGTGCCATCAGCGTTGACAGGACCTACGAGCAGTACTTC
D: TRBD1; V: TRBV27; J: TRBJ2-3; size: NA; CDR3: CASSLSLGTGPTDTQYF; DNA: TGTGCCAGCAGTTTATCGTTAGGGACAGGGCCCACAGATACGCAGTATTTT
D: NA; V: TRBV2; J: TRBJ2-1; size: NA; CDR3: CASTYGGYNEQFF; DNA: TGTGCCAGCACTTATGGGGGGTACAATGAGCAGTTCTTC
D: NA; V: TRBV4-1; J: TRBJ1-1; size: NA; CDR3: CASSLGGNTEAFF; DNA: TGCGCCAGCAGCCTTGGAGGGAACACTGAAGCTTTCTTT
D: NA; V: TRBV5-4; J: TRBJ2-1; size: NA; CDR3: CASSLAAVRDEQFF; DNA: TGTGCCAGCAGCTTGGCCGCGGTAAGGGATGAGCAGTTCTTC
D: TRBD2; V: TRBV7-3; J: TRBJ2-3; size: NA; CDR3: CASSLATSGDTQYF; DNA: TGTGCCAGCAGCTTAGCGACTAGCGGAGATACGCAGTATTTT
D: TRBD2; V: TRBV27; J: TRBJ2-7; size: NA; CDR3: CASSQLAGIYEQYF; DNA: TGTGCCAGCAGTCAACTAGCGGGAATCTACGAGCAGTACTTC
D: NA; V: TRBV7-2; J: TRBJ2-3; size: NA; CDR3: CASSPSSFDTDTQYF; DNA: TGTGCCAGCAGCCCATCCTCCTTTGACACAGATACGCAGTATTTT
D: NA; V: TRBV5-6; J: TRBJ1-2; size: NA; CDR3: CASSLYPQDINYGYTF; DNA: TGTGCCAGCAGCTTGTACCCCCAGGATATTAACTATGGCTACACCTTC
D: TRBD1; V: TRBV7-6; J: TRBJ2-5; size: NA; CDR3: CASSENRDRETQYF; DNA: TGTGCCAGCAGCGAAAACCGGGACAGAGAGACCCAGTACTTC
D: NA; V: TRBV4-1; J: TRBJ2-2; size: NA; CDR3: CASSQGDRTNTGELFF; DNA: TGCGCCAGCAGCCAAGGTGATCGTACTAACACCGGGGAGCTGTTTTTT
D: TRBD1; V: TRBV7-9; J: TRBJ2-7; size: few; CDR3: CASSSTLRGQGIYEQYF; DNA: TGTGCCAGCAGCTCGACCCTGAGAGGACAGGGTATCTACGAGCAGTACTTC
D: NA; V: TRBV27; J: TRBJ2-1; size: NA; CDR3: CASSFGSGEQFF; DNA: TGTGCCAGCAGTTTCGGGTCTGGTGAGCAGTTCTTC
D: NA; V: TRBV6-5; J: TRBJ1-6; size: once; CDR3: CASKIQDNSPLHF; DNA: TGTGCCAGCAAAATACAAGATAATTCACCCCTCCACTTT
D: TRBD1; V: TRBV5-1; J: TRBJ2-7; size: NA; CDR3: CASSPGQGAYEQYF; DNA: TGCGCCAGCAGCCCGGGACAGGGGGCCTACGAGCAGTACTTC
D: NA; V: TRBV5-1; J: TRBJ2-6; size: NA; CDR3: CASSLAGVNSGANVLTF; DNA: TGCGCCAGCAGCTTGGCAGGGGTCAACTCTGGGGCCAACGTCCTGACTTTC
D: NA; V: TRBV4-1; J: TRBJ1-2; size: few; CDR3: CASSQEQGNYGYTF; DNA: TGCGCCAGCAGCCAAGAACAGGGAAACTATGGCTACACCTTC
D: TRBD1; V: TRBV9; J: TRBJ1-2; size: NA; CDR3: CASSVDGTELNTF; DNA: TGTGCCAGCAGCGTAGACGGGACAGAACTAAACACCTTC
D: NA; V: TRBV7-9; J: TRBJ2-1; size: NA; CDR3: CASSLQPAFYYNEQFF; DNA: TGTGCCAGCAGCCTCCAACCGGCCTTTTACTACAATGAGCAGTTCTTC
D: NA; V: TRBV11-3; J: TRBJ2-1; size: NA; CDR3: CASSFEGGNEQFF; DNA: TGTGCCAGCAGCTTTGAGGGAGGCAATGAGCAGTTCTTC
D: TRBD2; V: TRBV10-1; J: TRBJ2-1; size: NA; CDR3: CASSESLAGSYNEQFF; DNA: TGCGCCAGCAGTGAGTCCCTAGCGGGGTCCTACAATGAGCAGTTCTTC
D: NA; V: TRBV27; J: TRBJ2-7; size: NA; CDR3: CASSPIPGGVGLSEQYF; DNA: TGTGCCAGCAGTCCCATTCCCGGGGGAGTAGGCCTCTCCGAGCAGTACTTC